This T cell receptor beta chain derives from a study of PD-1 blockade in classical Hodgkin lymphoma (dated by TCRdb to 2020 to 2021). A note on the overall study: Nivolumab dosing was 3 mg/kg intravenously every 2 weeks, continuing until either disease progression or unacceptable toxicity. The study used CyTOF and TCR beta sequencing to define a peripheral blood immune signature of response to PD-1 blockade in classical Hodgkin lymphoma.

The Qiagen DNeasy kit was used to extract genomic DNA both from unsorted PBMCs and from the negatively selected CD4+ and CD8+ fractions. TCR beta CDR3 regions were subjected to amplification by immunoSEQ multiplex PCR with primers that anneal to V and J segments. A synthetic immune receptor repertoire was used to minimize amplification bias, and remaining bias was computationally removed after sequencing. The original pipeline was this. Repertoire diversity was quantified as the Shannon entropy index using custom Python scripts. The unsorted, CD4+ and CD8+ repertoires were each analyzed separately, with the exception of combined analyses, where CD4+ and CD8+ sequences were merged in silico. A clone counted as expanded when the clone's frequency after treatment rose at least 2-fold relative to C1D1, and clones undetected at baseline were given a pseudocount of 0.5. Clones with 0 or 1 copy at C1D1 were defined as singleton clones, while clones with 2 or more copies were defined as non-singleton clones. Clones expanded in unsorted samples were annotated as CD4+, CD8+ or unknown by matching protein sequences in sorted samples from the same patient. Wilcoxon tests were applied to paired samples to test diversity changes from C1D1 to C4D1. The source is immuneACCESS, and TCRdb retained only in-frame sequences with V and J called. Part of the clones is not carried over; for the studies checked, unresolved V genes explain less than half of this, and the remainder is unexplained. The D gene and trimming were derived from the DNA, and the V and J assignments and clone size from that table. Across this sample there are tens of thousands of clones, with approximately 73% seen only once. 9.5% to 11% of the sample lies in the top ten.

General conclusions and limits of the study: Newly diagnosed patients were reported to have lower baseline TCR diversity than healthy donors, and relapsed/refractory patients were reported to have lower baseline TCR diversity still. A significant rise by C4D1 was seen in CD4+ but not CD8+ TCR diversity (p=0.0027 vs p=0.16), with the rise being most apparent in complete responders (p=0.02). Baseline diversity similar to that of newly diagnosed patients was observed in trial patients achieving complete response, whereas significantly lower diversity was observed in partial responders and progressors. Only a single clinical trial cohort was studied, and what caused the repertoire differences, possibly disease activity or prior therapy, remained undefined. Patients starting nivolumab less than 1 year after ASCT had lower diversity and were excluded from later analyses to avoid confounding by immune reconstitution.

Per the publication, the time point label means: cycle 1 day 1 (C1D1), immediately before nivolumab initiation. All trial patients had relapsed after autologous stem cell transplantation, with cohorts A, B and C differing in prior brentuximab vedotin exposure. A total of fewer than 65 patients with relapsed/refractory classical Hodgkin lymphoma made up the trial cohort, and each patient's best overall response was complete response, partial response or progressive disease. Trial patients were treated with single-agent nivolumab in the multi-cohort phase II CheckMate 205 trial. An independent review committee assessed best overall response by applying the 2007 International Working Group response criteria. Trial PBMCs were collected immediately before nivolumab initiation (C1D1) and during therapy at cycle 2 day 1 and cycle 4 day 1. Peripheral blood was collected in 8 mL Vacutainer Cell Preparation Tubes, from which PBMCs were isolated by centrifugation and then cryopreserved.

On this clone: What antigen it recognizes has not been identified. The input lacks base qualities; no much larger clone sits a single base away.

The sequence came from a human donor with classical Hodgkin lymphoma. The sample in question was peripheral blood mononuclear cells (PBMCs), obtained at baseline.

The DNA sequence is TGTGCCAGCAGCTTTGATGGTCGCTATGGCTACACCTTC. Translation gives CASSFDGRYGYTF. The chain employs TRBV5-4 and TRBJ1-2, with no D gene named confidently. The V end loses 2 bases and the J end loses 4 bases, and a stretch of 9 bases separates them. CDR1 and CDR2, looked up from the germline V gene (reference sequence), are SGHNT and YYREEE. The CDR3 holds 13 amino acids from the cysteine to the phenylalanine. The CDR3 DNA has 39 bases and is translated from base 1.